This T cell receptor (beta chain) was retrieved from a study of T-cell reconstitution after alpha-beta-depleted transplantation in children (dated by TCRdb to the mid-2010s). About the investigation overall: Using TCR repertoire profiling, the study followed T-cell immune reconstitution in a quantitative way in children after TCRalphabeta/CD19-depleted allogeneic hematopoietic cell transplantation.

Study-wide conclusions, independent of this receptor: About two months after transplant, the apparently early recovery of alphabetaT-cell counts reportedly depended on just several hundred clones that had expanded rapidly and came from non-depleted graft cells. Hyperexpanded clone frequencies declined over subsequent months; after one year, T-cell counts and TCRbeta diversity were mostly attributed to newly produced T cells. The high TCRbeta diversity at day 60 in some patients was ascribed to recipient T cells and intrathymic progenitors that had survived conditioning.

What the treatment or condition label conveys for this sample: allogeneic hematopoietic cell transplantation with graft depleted of TCRalphabeta T cells and CD19 B cells. TCRalphabeta/CD19-depleted allogeneic hematopoietic cell grafts were given to the transplant recipients, all of whom were children. Including cysteine and phenylalanine, the CDR3 has 17 amino acids. The DNA shown is the 51-base CDR3, in frame from base 1. Reading the germline V gene gives CDR1 ENHRY and CDR2 SYGVKD. Between the V and J ends, shortened by 7 bases and 3 bases respectively, the junction contains 22 bases. About this clonotype itself: This receptor's antigen is unknown. Nothing much larger sits one base from this clone, and base qualities are not available.

Preparation of the library involved PCR. The listed sequencing device is Illumina HiSeq 2500. Molecular barcoding was employed in the preparation of TCR libraries, with unique molecular identifiers being used to normalize TCRbeta repertoire quantification. TCRdb applied fastp at Q25 and MiXCR to the public reads, then kept only in-frame beta chains. Rows are unified per CDR3 protein, each entry keeping the most common DNA and genes. The sample table records a few hundred thousand distinct CDR3 sequences; roughly 7.8% of these occur just once. Clones ranked in the top ten supply about 9.3% of the sample.

The source is a female patient aged 2-9 years who had a stem cell transplant for Fanconi anemia, so the T cells may come from the graft donor. The source material was peripheral blood, sampled 360 days after TCRalphabeta/CD19-depleted stem cell transplant. Here the chain combines TRBV10-3 and TRBJ1-3; TRBD1 is possibly the D segment (6 matching bases). The DNA is TGTGCCATCACCAAGGGGGATGGGGGCTCGGTTGGAAACACCATATATTTT. Its coded protein is CAITKGDGGSVGNTIYF.